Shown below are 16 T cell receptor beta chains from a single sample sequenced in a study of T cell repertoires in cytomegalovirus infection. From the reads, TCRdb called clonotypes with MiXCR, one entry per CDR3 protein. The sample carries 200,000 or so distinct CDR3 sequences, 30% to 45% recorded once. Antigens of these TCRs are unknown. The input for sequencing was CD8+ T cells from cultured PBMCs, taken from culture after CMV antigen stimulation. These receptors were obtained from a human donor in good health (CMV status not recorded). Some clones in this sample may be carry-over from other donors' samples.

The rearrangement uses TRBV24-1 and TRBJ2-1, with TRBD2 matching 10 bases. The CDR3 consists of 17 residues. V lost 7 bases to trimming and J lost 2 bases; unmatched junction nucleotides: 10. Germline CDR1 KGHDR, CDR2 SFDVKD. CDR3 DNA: TGTGCCACCAGAGATCAACCAGGGACTAGCGCCTACAATGAGCAGTTCTTC. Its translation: CATRDQPGTSAYNEQFF.

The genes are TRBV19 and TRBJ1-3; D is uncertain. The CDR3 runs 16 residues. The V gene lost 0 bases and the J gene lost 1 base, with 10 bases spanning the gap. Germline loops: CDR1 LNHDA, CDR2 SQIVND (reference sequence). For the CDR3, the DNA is TGTGCCAGTAGTATAGAGGGCCCGGAGTCTGGAAACACCATATATTTT. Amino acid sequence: CASSIEGPESGNTIYF.

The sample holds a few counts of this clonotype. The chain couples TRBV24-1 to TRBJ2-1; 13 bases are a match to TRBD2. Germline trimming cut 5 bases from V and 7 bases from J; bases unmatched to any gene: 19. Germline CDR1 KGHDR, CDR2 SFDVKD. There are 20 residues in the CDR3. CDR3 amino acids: CATSVRTSGSLTVGANEQFF. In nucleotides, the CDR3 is TGTGCCACCAGTGTCAGGACTAGCGGGAGTTTAACCGTAGGGGCGAATGAGCAGTTCTTC.

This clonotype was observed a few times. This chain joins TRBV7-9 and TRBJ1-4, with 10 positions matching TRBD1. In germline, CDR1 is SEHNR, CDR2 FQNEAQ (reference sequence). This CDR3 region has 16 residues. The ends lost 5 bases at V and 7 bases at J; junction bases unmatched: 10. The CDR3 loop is CASSEMTRDRGEKLFF. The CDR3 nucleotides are TGTGCCAGCAGCGAGATGACCCGGGACAGGGGTGAAAAACTGTTTTTT.

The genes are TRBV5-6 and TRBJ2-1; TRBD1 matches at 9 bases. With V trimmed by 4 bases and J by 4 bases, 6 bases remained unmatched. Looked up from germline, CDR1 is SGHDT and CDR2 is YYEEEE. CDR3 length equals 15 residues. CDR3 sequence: CASSPGTGYYNEQFF. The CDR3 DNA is TGTGCCAGCAGCCCCGGGACAGGGTATTACAATGAGCAGTTCTTC.

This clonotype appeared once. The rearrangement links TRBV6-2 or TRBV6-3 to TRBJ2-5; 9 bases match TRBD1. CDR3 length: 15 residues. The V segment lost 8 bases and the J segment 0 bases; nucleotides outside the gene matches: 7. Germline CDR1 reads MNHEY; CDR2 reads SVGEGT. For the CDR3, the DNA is TGTGCCAGCCGTACGGACAGGGGAGACCAAGAGACCCAGTACTTC. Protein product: CASRTDRGDQETQYF.

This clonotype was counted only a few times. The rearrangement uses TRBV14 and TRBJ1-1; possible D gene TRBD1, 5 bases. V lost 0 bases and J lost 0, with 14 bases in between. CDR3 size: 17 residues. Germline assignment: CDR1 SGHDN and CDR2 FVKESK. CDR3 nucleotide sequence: TGTGCCAGCAGCCAAGATCCGGGGGTGGGGTTGAACACTGAAGCTTTCTTT. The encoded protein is CASSQDPGVGLNTEAFF.

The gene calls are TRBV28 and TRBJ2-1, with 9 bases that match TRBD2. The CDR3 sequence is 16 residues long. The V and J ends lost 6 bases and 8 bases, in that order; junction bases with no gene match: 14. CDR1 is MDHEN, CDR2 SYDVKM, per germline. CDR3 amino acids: CASSPAGGLSWHEQFF. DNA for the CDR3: TGTGCCAGCAGCCCTGCGGGGGGGCTTAGCTGGCATGAGCAGTTCTTC.

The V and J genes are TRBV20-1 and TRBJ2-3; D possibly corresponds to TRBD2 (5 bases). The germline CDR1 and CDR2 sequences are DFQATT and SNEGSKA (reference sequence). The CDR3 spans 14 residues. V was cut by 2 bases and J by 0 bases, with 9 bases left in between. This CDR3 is CSARPSGSTDTQYF. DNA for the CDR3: TGCAGTGCTAGACCAAGCGGTAGCACAGATACGCAGTATTTT.

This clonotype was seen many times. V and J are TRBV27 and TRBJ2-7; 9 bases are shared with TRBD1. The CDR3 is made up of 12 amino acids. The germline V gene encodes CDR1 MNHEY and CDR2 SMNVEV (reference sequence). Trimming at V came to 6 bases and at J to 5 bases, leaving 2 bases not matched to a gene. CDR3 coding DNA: TGTGCCAGCAGGGACAGGGGCCACGAGCAGTACTTC. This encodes CASRDRGHEQYF.

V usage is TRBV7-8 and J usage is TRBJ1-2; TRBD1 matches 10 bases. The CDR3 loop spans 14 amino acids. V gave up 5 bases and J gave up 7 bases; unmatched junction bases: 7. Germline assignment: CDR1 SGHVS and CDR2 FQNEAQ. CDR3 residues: CASSAETGGRGYTF. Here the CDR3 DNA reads TGTGCCAGCAGCGCTGAGACAGGGGGCCGTGGCTACACCTTC.

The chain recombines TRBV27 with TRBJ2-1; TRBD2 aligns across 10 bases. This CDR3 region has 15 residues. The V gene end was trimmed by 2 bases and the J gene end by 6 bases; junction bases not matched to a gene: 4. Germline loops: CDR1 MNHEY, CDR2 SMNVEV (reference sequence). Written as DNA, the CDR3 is TGTGCCAGCAGTTTAACATCTAGCGGGGGCAATGAGCAGTTCTTC. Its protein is CASSLTSSGGNEQFF.

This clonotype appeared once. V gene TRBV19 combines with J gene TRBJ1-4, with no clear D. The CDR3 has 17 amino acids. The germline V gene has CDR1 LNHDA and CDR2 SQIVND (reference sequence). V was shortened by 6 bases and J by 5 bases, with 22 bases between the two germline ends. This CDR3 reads CASRSKKDGPGNEKLFF. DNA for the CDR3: TGTGCCAGTAGAAGCAAAAAGGACGGGCCAGGCAATGAAAAACTGTTTTTT.

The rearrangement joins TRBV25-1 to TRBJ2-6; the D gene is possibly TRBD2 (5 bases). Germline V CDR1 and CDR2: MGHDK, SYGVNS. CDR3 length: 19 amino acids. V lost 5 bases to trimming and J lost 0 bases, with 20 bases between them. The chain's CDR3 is CASSMPPGGESSGANVLTF. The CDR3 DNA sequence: TGTGCCAGCAGTATGCCCCCGGGTGGGGAGAGCTCTGGGGCCAACGTCCTGACTTTC.

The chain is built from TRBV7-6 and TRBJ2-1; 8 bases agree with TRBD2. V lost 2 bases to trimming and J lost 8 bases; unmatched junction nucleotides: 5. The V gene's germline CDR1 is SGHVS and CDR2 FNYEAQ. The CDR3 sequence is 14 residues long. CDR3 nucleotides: TGTGCCAGCAGCTTAAGGACGGGGGGGCATGAGCAGTTCTTC. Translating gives CASSLRTGGHEQFF.

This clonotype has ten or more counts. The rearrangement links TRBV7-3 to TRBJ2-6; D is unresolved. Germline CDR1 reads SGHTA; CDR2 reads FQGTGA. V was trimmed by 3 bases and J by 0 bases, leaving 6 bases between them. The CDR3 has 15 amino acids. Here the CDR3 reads CASSFSGSGANVLTF. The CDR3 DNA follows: TGTGCCAGCAGCTTTTCAGGCTCTGGGGCCAACGTCCTGACTTTC.